This TCR beta chain was sequenced during a study of graft-versus-host responses after intestinal transplantation. TCRdb's table, derived via immunoSEQ multiplex PCR, lists solely in-frame clones and lacks some. This table has about 13,000 clones, 70% to 75% appearing once. Graft samples were processed, releasing intraepithelial and lamina propria lymphocytes. CDR3 length: 13 amino acids. V shed 4 bases, J shed 1 base, and the junction held 0 bases outside the gene matches. The clonotype originates from a human patient who received an intestinal transplant, so some T cells may come from the graft donor. The V call is TRBV23-1, the J call TRBJ1-1, with 7 bases fitting TRBD1. TRBV23-1 is an ORF for which the function is uncertain. The specimen was ileum tissue, collected 16 days after intestinal transplant. The CDR3 reads CASSRDRNTEAFF. CDR3 sequence (DNA): TGCGCCAGCAGTCGGGACAGGAACACTGAAGCTTTCTTT.